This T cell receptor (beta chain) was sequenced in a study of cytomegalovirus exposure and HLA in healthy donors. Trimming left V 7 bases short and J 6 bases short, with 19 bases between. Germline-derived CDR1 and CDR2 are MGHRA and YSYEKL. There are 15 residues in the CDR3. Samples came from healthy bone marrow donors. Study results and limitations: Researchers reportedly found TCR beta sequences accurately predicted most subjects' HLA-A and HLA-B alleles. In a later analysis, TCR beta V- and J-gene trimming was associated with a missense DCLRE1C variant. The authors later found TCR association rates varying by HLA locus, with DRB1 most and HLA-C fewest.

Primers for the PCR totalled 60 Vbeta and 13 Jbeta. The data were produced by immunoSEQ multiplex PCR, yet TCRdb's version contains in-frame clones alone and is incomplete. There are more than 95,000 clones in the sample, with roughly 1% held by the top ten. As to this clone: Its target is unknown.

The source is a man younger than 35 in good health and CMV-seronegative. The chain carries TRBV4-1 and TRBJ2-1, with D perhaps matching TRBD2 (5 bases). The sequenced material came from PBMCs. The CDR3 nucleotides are TGCGCCAGCACCCTTAGCGTCCAGGATGCCAATGAGCAGTTCTTC. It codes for CASTLSVQDANEQFF.